Listed below are T cell receptor beta chains from one sample, sequenced in a study of blood T cell repertoires in COVID-19. Clones were read by immunoSEQ multiplex PCR, and TCRdb kept only the in-frame ones, dropping some. The sample gives 450,000 to 500,000 clones, approximately 85% of which show up once; 3% to 3.5% is in the top ten. The sample comprised peripheral blood. The receptors were sampled from a human donor in a cohort sampled during active COVID-19. The CDR3 runs from the conserved cysteine through the conserved F or W. Each record gives: J gene, D gene, clone size, V gene, CDR3 DNA, CDR3 protein. The D gene is left open where the match is weak. Some rows mark clone size as missing; the rest say once, few, many or name a class of expanded clone.

>TRBJ2-1|TRBD2|-|TRBV7-9
TGTGCCAGCAGCCCCGCGCTAGCGGGAATAAGTGAGCAGTTCTTC
CASSPALAGISEQFF
>TRBJ1-1|TRBD1|few|TRBV5-6
TGTGCCAGCAGCTTGGACAGGGGCACTGAAGCTTTCTTT
CASSLDRGTEAFF
>TRBJ2-7|-|-|TRBV4-1
TGCGCCAGCAGCCAAACGACTGGCCCCTACGAGCAGTACTTC
CASSQTTGPYEQYF
>TRBJ1-5|-|few|TRBV7-2
TGTGCCAGCAGCCGGGGGAGGAGCGATCAGCCCCAGCATTTT
CASSRGRSDQPQHF
>TRBJ1-6|TRBD1|-|TRBV27
TGTGCCAGCAGTTTAATGGGACAGGGGGCTCTGGGGAATTCACCCCTCCACTTT
CASSLMGQGALGNSPLHF
>TRBJ1-2|-|-|TRBV5-1
TGCGCCAGCAGCTCGGCAGACAGAGCCTCTAACTATGGCTACACCTTC
CASSSADRASNYGYTF
>TRBJ1-6|-|-|TRBV11-2
TGTGCCAGCAGCCGCCTTGTGAGCTCCTATAATTCACCCCTCCACTTT
CASSRLVSSYNSPLHF
>TRBJ1-1|-|-|TRBV7-2
TGTGCCAGCAGCCAGAATGTGAACACTGAAGCTTTCTTT
CASSQNVNTEAFF
>TRBJ1-1|-|-|TRBV7-2
TGTGCCAGCAGCTTAAGAGGGAACACTGAAGCTTTCTTT
CASSLRGNTEAFF
>TRBJ1-6|TRBD1|-|TRBV7-9
TGTGCCAGCAGCTTTAGACAGGGTAACAATTCACCCCTCCACTTT
CASSFRQGNNSPLHF
>TRBJ1-6|TRBD1|few|TRBV6-7
TGTGCCAGCATTCCCACGGGGCAAGGGGGCGATTCACCCCTCCACTTT
CASIPTGQGGDSPLHF
>TRBJ1-2|-|-|TRBV6-5
TGTGCCAGCAGATGGGGACTTTATGGCTACACCTTC
CASRWGLYGYTF
>TRBJ2-7|-|-|TRBV5-1
TGCGCCAGCAGCTTGGAGGGCAGGGGCATTTTCGAGCAGTACTTC
CASSLEGRGIFEQYF
>TRBJ2-7|TRBD1|-|TRBV15
TGTGCCACCAGCTATTGGACAGGGCCCTCCTACGAGCAGTACTTC
CATSYWTGPSYEQYF
>TRBJ1-6|-|-|TRBV19
TGTGCCAGAGTTAAAGGGGGAGTCATCTATAATTCACCCCTCCACTTT
CARVKGGVIYNSPLHF
>TRBJ1-2|TRBD1|-|TRBV7-2
TGTGCCAGCAGCTCGCTGACAGGGGGTATCTATGGCTACACCTTC
CASSSLTGGIYGYTF
>TRBJ2-7|TRBD2|-|TRBV30
TGTGCCTGGAGCCTGGGGGGGAAAACCAACTACGAGCAGTACTTC
CAWSLGGKTNYEQYF
>TRBJ2-5|TRBD2|-|TRBV7-9
TGTGCCAGCAGCTTATTAGCGGGAGAACAAGAGACCCAGTACTTC
CASSLLAGEQETQYF
>TRBJ1-5|-|-|TRBV28
TGTGCCAGCAGTCCGGGCGGACATAGCAATCAGCCCCAGCATTTT
CASSPGGHSNQPQHF
>TRBJ1-6|-|few|TRBV12-3/TRBV12-4
TGTGCCAGCAGCGGACAGAATAATTCACCCCTCCACTTT
CASSGQNNSPLHF
>TRBJ2-1|TRBD2|-|TRBV7-8
TGTGCCAGCAGCTTAGGGCTAGCGGTGTACAATGAGCAGTTCTTC
CASSLGLAVYNEQFF
>TRBJ2-5|-|once|TRBV5-1
TGCGCCAGCAGCCCCACCGGTGTGAGAGCCCAGTACTTC
CASSPTGVRAQYF
>TRBJ2-1|TRBD2|-|TRBV28
TGTGCCAGCAGGCCTAGCGGGGACAATGAGCAGTTCTTC
CASRPSGDNEQFF
>TRBJ1-2|TRBD1|few|TRBV19
TGTGCCAGTAGTACTACAGGGGGCAACTATGGCTACACCTTC
CASSTTGGNYGYTF
>TRBJ2-3|TRBD2|-|TRBV18
TGTGCCAGCTCACCACTAGCGGGAAGCACAGATACGCAGTATTTT
CASSPLAGSTDTQYF
>TRBJ2-2|-|-|TRBV7-6
TGTGCCAGCAGCTTAGAAACAGGGGACTTCACCGGGGAGCTGTTTTTT
CASSLETGDFTGELFF
>TRBJ2-1|TRBD2|-|TRBV5-1
TGCGCCAGCAGCTCGACTAGCGGGATTTACAATGAGCAGTTCTTC
CASSSTSGIYNEQFF
>TRBJ2-5|-|few|TRBV28
TGTGCCAGCAGTTTTTCGGGGATTGCTGAGACCCAGTACTTC
CASSFSGIAETQYF
>TRBJ1-2|-|-|TRBV15
TGTGCCACCAGAGGGGGGGCGCAGCACCTTAACTATGGCTACACCTTC
CATRGGAQHLNYGYTF
>TRBJ2-3|TRBD2|-|TRBV13
TGTGCCAGCAGCTCGGGAGGGACTAGCGGGAGGACAGATACGCAGTATTTT
CASSSGGTSGRTDTQYF
>TRBJ2-3|TRBD2|-|TRBV11-3
TGTGCCAGCAGCTTAAAGAGCGGGAGCCACCTGAAATCCACAGATACGCAGTATTTT
CASSLKSGSHLKSTDTQYF
>TRBJ2-7|TRBD1|-|TRBV2
TGTGCCAGCGGGGGACAGGGGTCCTACGAGCAGTACTTC
CASGGQGSYEQYF
>TRBJ1-4|-|few|TRBV30
TGTGCCTGGAGTGCGGGTTTTTACTCAGGGATGGCAACTAATGAAAAACTGTTTTTT
CAWSAGFYSGMATNEKLFF
>TRBJ1-1|-|once|TRBV5-1
TGCGCCAGCCGGGAGGGTGGGGGAGTGAACACTGAAGCTTTCTTT
CASREGGGVNTEAFF
>TRBJ2-7|TRBD1|-|TRBV30
TGTGCCTGGAGTGTACAGGGGAGAGGTGACTACGAGCAGTACTTC
CAWSVQGRGDYEQYF
>TRBJ2-7|-|-|TRBV7-6
TGTGCCAGCAGCTTAGCCGGCGGGGACTACGAGCAGTACTTC
CASSLAGGDYEQYF
>TRBJ1-2|TRBD1|-|TRBV11-2
TGTGCCAGCAGCTTAGAGAGAGGGGGCGCGGACACCTTC
CASSLERGGADTF
>TRBJ2-1|TRBD2|-|TRBV11-2
TGTGCCAGCAGCTCCCTCCGCGGGAGCCACAATGAGCAGTTCTTC
CASSSLRGSHNEQFF
>TRBJ2-3|TRBD2|-|TRBV7-9
TGTGCCAGCAGCCGAGCAAGGCCTAGCGGGAAGACAGATACGCAGTATTTT
CASSRARPSGKTDTQYF
>TRBJ1-2|TRBD1|-|TRBV7-2
TGTGCCAGCAGCGGGGACAGGGCTAAAGGCTACACCTTC
CASSGDRAKGYTF
>TRBJ2-3|TRBD1|-|TRBV27
TGTGCCAGCAGTTTGCGGGTTCCGGGACAGGGGTACACAGATACGCAGTATTTT
CASSLRVPGQGYTDTQYF
>TRBJ2-5|-|-|TRBV19
TGTGCCAGTAGTCCCGGGTTCGAGGGAGAGACCCAGTACTTC
CASSPGFEGETQYF
>TRBJ2-1|-|-|TRBV7-3
TGTGCCAGCAGCACCCGCGGGGTTATCCACAATGAGCAGTTCTTC
CASSTRGVIHNEQFF
>TRBJ1-5|TRBD1|-|TRBV6-2/TRBV6-3
TGTGCCAGCAGTTACGGGACAGGAGCTGACAATCAGCCCCAGCATTTT
CASSYGTGADNQPQHF
>TRBJ2-1|-|-|TRBV7-2
TGTGCCAGCAGCTTAAGGTTGGGAGAGGGATACAATGAGCAGTTCTTC
CASSLRLGEGYNEQFF
>TRBJ2-2|TRBD2|-|TRBV5-1
TGCGCCAGCAGCTTGGAGTTGGCTAGCGGGAGGTCAGGCACCGGGGAGCTGTTTTTT
CASSLELASGRSGTGELFF
>TRBJ2-2|-|-|TRBV3-1/TRBV3-2
TGTGCCAGCAGCCAAGAGGTTGGCAGGGTGGCCACCGGGGAGCTGTTTTTT
CASSQEVGRVATGELFF
>TRBJ2-5|-|once|TRBV7-3
TGTGCCAGCAGCTTATGGGGGCTTCAAGAGACCCAGTACTTC
CASSLWGLQETQYF
>TRBJ2-5|TRBD2|-|TRBV7-9
TGTGCCAGCAGCTCTAGCGGGGATGGGTCCCAGTACTTC
CASSSSGDGSQYF
>TRBJ1-6|-|-|TRBV27
TGTGCCAGCAGTTTATTCAGGAATAATTCACCCCTCCACTTT
CASSLFRNNSPLHF
>TRBJ2-5|-|-|TRBV28
TGTGCCAGCAGTTTGGGGCGGCAAGAGACCCAGTACTTC
CASSLGRQETQYF
>TRBJ2-1|TRBD2|-|TRBV3-1/TRBV3-2
TGTGCCAGCAGCCCACCGAATAGCGGGAGGACGCGGAATGAGCAGTTCTTC
CASSPPNSGRTRNEQFF